What follows are 24 T cell receptor beta chains derived from one specimen sequenced in a study of OX40 agonist ivuxolimab in advanced cancers. This table comes from immunoSEQ multiplex PCR, and its TCRdb copy is limited to in-frame clones, with some not included. The sample has approximately 79,000 clones; about 86% are singletons. Sequenced here: CD4+ or CD8+ T cells sorted from blood, sampled in a trial of the OX40 agonist ivuxolimab. These receptors all come from an adult with an advanced solid tumor such as melanoma, head and neck, liver or kidney cancer.

The chain employs TRBV7-3 and TRBJ2-2; no definite D call. Germline values: CDR1 SGHTA, CDR2 FQGTGA. V lost 3 bases and J 4 bases, leaving 6 bases between the germline ends. CDR3 size: 13 residues. For the CDR3, the DNA is TGTGCCAGCAGCTTCGCCCCCACCGGGGAGCTGTTTTTT. Protein: CASSFAPTGELFF.

The chain combines TRBV11-3 with TRBJ2-7, with TRBD2 matching 10 bases. The CDR3 has 16 amino acids. Per germline, CDR1 SGHNT and CDR2 YENEEA. V lost 1 base and J lost 3; bases outside the gene matches: 6. This CDR3 is CASSLGSGGAFYEQYF. CDR3 sequence (DNA): TGTGCCAGCAGCTTAGGGAGCGGGGGGGCCTTCTACGAGCAGTACTTC.

This chain joins TRBV2 and TRBJ2-3; no firm D call. The CDR3 spans 12 residues. Germline-derived CDR1 and CDR2 are SNHLY and FYNNEI. Trimming pared 2 bases from V and 8 bases from J, leaving 8 bases between. The chain's CDR3 is CASSELRRTQYF. In nucleotides, the CDR3 is TGTGCCAGCAGTGAACTAAGGCGTACGCAGTATTTT.

CDR3 sequence reads: CASSSLLQGAGDTQYF. Written as DNA, the CDR3 is TGTGCCAGCAGTTCTCTCCTACAGGGAGCGGGAGATACGCAGTATTTT. The rearrangement joins TRBV28 to TRBJ2-3, with D perhaps being TRBD1 or TRBD2 (6 bases each). This CDR3 comprises 16 residues. The V end was cut by 4 bases, the J end by 5 bases, with 19 bases between. Per germline, CDR1 MDHEN and CDR2 SYDVKM.

This clone was counted once. The rearrangement joins TRBV29-1 to TRBJ2-7; 14 nucleotides agree with TRBD2. V dropped 6 bases and J dropped 1; count of bases not matched to a gene: 5. Germline V gene data show CDR1 as SQVTM and CDR2 as ANQGSEA. CDR3 length: 15 amino acids. Here the CDR3 DNA reads TGCAGCGTCTCCGGGACTAGCGGGGGATCCTACGAGCAGTACTTC. Protein product: CSVSGTSGGSYEQYF.

This chain uses TRBV9 with TRBJ1-3; the D is unclear. The V gene's germline CDR1 is SGDLS and CDR2 YYNGEE. With 0 bases removed from V and 2 bases from J, the gap between germline ends came to 9 bases. The CDR3 length is 15 residues. In DNA form, the CDR3 reads TGTGCCAGCAGCGTAGAGGCCACCCCTGGAAACACCATATATTTT. It is translated as CASSVEATPGNTIYF.

This clone was counted between two and nine times. J is TRBJ2-1 and V is TRBV19; TRBD2 agrees at 7 bases. CDR1 and CDR2 from the germline V gene are LNHDA and SQIVND (reference sequence). The V and J ends lost 0 bases and 2 bases, in that order; junction bases with no gene match: 4. There are 16 residues in the CDR3. Here the CDR3 reads CASSIELATTYNEQFF. CDR3 in DNA: TGTGCCAGTAGTATAGAACTAGCGACCACCTACAATGAGCAGTTCTTC.

The chain couples TRBV30 to TRBJ2-3, with D possibly TRBD1 on 6 matching bases. The CDR3 runs to 14 residues. The ends were cut back, 0 bases at V and 7 bases at J, with 14 bases in the middle. CDR1 is GTSNPN and CDR2 is SVGIG in the germline V gene (reference sequence). The CDR3 reads CAWSVGGPPYTQYF. The CDR3 bases are TGTGCCTGGAGTGTAGGGGGTCCCCCTTATACGCAGTATTTT. Looking up the rest from reference TRBV30 and TRBJ2-3 gives the full variable domain: SQTIHQWPATLVQPVGSPLSLECTVEGTSNPNLYWYRQAAGRGLQLLFYSVGIGQISSEVPQNLSASRPQDRQFILSSKKLLLSDSGFYLCAWSVGGPPYTQYFGPGTRLTVL.

V is TRBV27 and J is TRBJ2-6; 8 bases match TRBD1. Looked up from germline, CDR1 is MNHEY and CDR2 is SMNVEV (reference sequence). This CDR3 has 17 residues. J lost 4 bases, V lost 0 bases, and 5 bases had no gene match. The CDR3 loop reads CASSLSGTGLGANVLTF. As DNA, the CDR3 is TGTGCCAGCAGTTTATCCGGGACAGGTCTGGGGGCCAACGTCCTGACTTTC.

The chain joins TRBV5-4 to TRBJ2-7; weak D call: TRBD2 (7 bases). V dropped 4 bases and J dropped 0 bases, with 20 bases sitting between them. The CDR3 contains 17 residues. The germline V gene has CDR1 SGHNT and CDR2 YYREEE (reference sequence). The CDR3 DNA reads as TGTGCCAGCAGCCTCCCGGAGAGGGGGGGGAGCTCCTACGAGCAGTACTTC. Protein: CASSLPERGGSSYEQYF.

This chain connects TRBV7-7 to TRBJ2-5, with D tentatively TRBD1 (6 bases). Between the trimmed V and J ends, which lost 4 bases and 0 bases, there was a span of 15 bases. The germline V gene has CDR1 SSHAT and CDR2 FNYEAQ (reference sequence). The CDR3 has 16 residues. CDR3 sequence: CASSSGGQGNQETQYF. The CDR3 region has the DNA TGTGCCAGCAGCTCAGGAGGTCAGGGGAACCAAGAGACCCAGTACTTC.

This chain uses TRBV7-2 with TRBJ1-2; no clear D gene. CDR1 and CDR2 (germline): SGHTA, FQGNSA. V gave up 1 base and J gave up 4 bases, with 7 bases separating them. The CDR3 length is 13 residues. The CDR3 DNA is TGTGCCAGCAGCTTAGGGGTTATCTATGGCTACACCTTC. This encodes CASSLGVIYGYTF.

V and J are TRBV7-9 and TRBJ2-1, with 13 bases that match TRBD2. CDR3 size: 16 residues. CDR1 and CDR2 from the germline V gene are SEHNR and FQNEAQ (reference sequence). Trimming took 5 bases from V and 7 from J; bases not matched to a gene: 8. The CDR3 is CASSPKGLAGFNEQFF. The CDR3 DNA follows: TGTGCCAGCAGCCCGAAGGGACTAGCGGGATTTAATGAGCAGTTCTTC.

The chain links TRBV6-5 to TRBJ1-3; D not certain. The CDR3 has 14 residues. CDR1 and CDR2 (germline): MNHEY, SVGAGI. V gave up 6 bases and J gave up 1 base, with 10 bases separating them. CDR3 nucleotides: TGTGCCAGCAGACCCAACGGATCTGGAAACACCATATATTTT. Its translation is CASRPNGSGNTIYF.

The chain joins TRBV4-1 to TRBJ2-4; D may correspond to TRBD1 or TRBD2 (5 bases each). Looked up from germline, CDR1 is MGHRA and CDR2 is YSYEKL. V dropped 5 bases and J dropped 0 bases, with 11 bases sitting between them. The CDR3 is made up of 15 amino acids. The CDR3 bases are TGCGCCAGCAGCTCTTACGGGACAGCCAAAAACATTCAGTACTTC. Protein product: CASSSYGTAKNIQYF.

The chain carries TRBV30 and TRBJ2-5, with D hard to call. This CDR3 has 14 residues. Germline-derived CDR1 and CDR2 are GTSNPN and SVGIG (reference sequence). The V and J ends lost 5 bases and 1 base respectively, with 14 bases between them. DNA of the CDR3: TGTGCCTGGGGATCGTCGACCCCCCAAGAGACCCAGTACTTC. Amino acid sequence: CAWGSSTPQETQYF.

This clone was detected only a few times. V gene TRBV6-6 combines with J gene TRBJ1-5; D ambiguous. V was trimmed by 0 bases and J by 9 bases, leaving 3 bases between them. The V gene's germline CDR1 is MNHNY and CDR2 SVGAGI (reference sequence). The CDR3 totals 11 residues. CDR3 sequence: CASSYSGPQHF. Here the CDR3 DNA reads TGTGCCAGCAGTTACTCGGGGCCCCAGCATTTT.

The chain links TRBV6-5 to TRBJ1-5; 7 bases are shared with TRBD1. Germline CDR1 is MNHEY and CDR2 is SVGAGI. With V trimmed by 6 bases and J by 3 bases, 2 bases remained unmatched. The CDR3 is 13 amino acids. In DNA, the CDR3 is TGTGCCAGCAGAGGACAGGCCAATCAGCCCCAGCATTTT. This translates into CASRGQANQPQHF.

The chain joins TRBV6-5 to TRBJ1-1; D gene unclear. Trimming removed 0 bases from V and 0 bases from J, with 5 bases in between. The germline V gene encodes CDR1 MNHEY and CDR2 SVGAGI. This CDR3 contains 14 residues. This chain's CDR3 is CASSYSSVNTEAFF. CDR3 DNA sequence: TGTGCCAGCAGTTACTCGTCCGTGAACACTGAAGCTTTCTTT.

The rearrangement joins TRBV10-2 to TRBJ2-5; 7 bases fit TRBD2. From germline, CDR1 is WSHSY and CDR2 SAAADI. This CDR3 spans 15 amino acids. J lost 3 bases, V lost 6 bases, and 10 bases had no gene match. The CDR3 sequence is CASRVDGGREETQYF. DNA of the CDR3: TGCGCCAGCAGAGTGGACGGGGGGAGGGAAGAGACCCAGTACTTC.

The rearrangement links TRBV5-1 to TRBJ2-7; D is ambiguous. CDR3 size: 14 residues. Germline V CDR1 and CDR2: SGHRS, YFSETQ. V dropped 3 bases and J dropped 0 bases, with 10 bases sitting between them. The CDR3 DNA reads as TGCGCCAGCAGCTCAACCGGAATCTCCTACGAGCAGTACTTC. Amino acid sequence: CASSSTGISYEQYF.

V and J are TRBV6-1 and TRBJ2-3; tentative D call: TRBD2 (5 bases). CDR1 and CDR2 (germline): MNHNS, SASEGT. This CDR3 contains 15 residues. The ends were cut back, 7 bases at V and 2 bases at J, with 16 bases in the middle. CDR3 nucleotides: TGTGCCAGCAAGAAAGCTGGACTCTACACAGATACGCAGTATTTT. It yields the protein CASKKAGLYTDTQYF.

The chain uses TRBV4-1 and TRBJ1-1, with a possible D match to TRBD1 (6 bases). Germline-derived CDR1 and CDR2 are MGHRA and YSYEKL. The V gene lost 6 bases and the J gene lost 4 bases, with 18 bases spanning the gap. CDR3 length: 15 amino acids. CDR3 protein: CASRHPGGGGTEAFF. The CDR3 DNA follows: TGCGCCAGCAGACACCCCGGGGGAGGGGGCACTGAAGCTTTCTTT.

The chain combines TRBV5-4 with TRBJ2-3; tentative D call: TRBD1 (5 bases). V was cut by 5 bases and J by 5 bases, with 12 bases left in between. Germline loops: CDR1 SGHNT, CDR2 YYREEE (reference sequence). The CDR3 runs 13 residues. CDR3 DNA sequence: TGTGCCAGCAGAAGCCAACAGGAAGATACGCAGTATTTT. It translates to CASRSQQEDTQYF.